The rows below give T cell receptor beta chains drawn from one sample of a study of blood T cell repertoires in COVID-19. Repertoires were generated with immunoSEQ multiplex PCR, while TCRdb's copy carries only in-frame clones and drops some. The sample yields roughly 40,000 clones, approximately 85% seen once. Sequencing used peripheral blood. The receptors shown here come from a man between 65 and 85 years old with acute or convalescent COVID-19. Each CDR3 is given with its conserved first and last residue.

CDR3,V,J
CASSEALGRANYGYTF,TRBV6-1,TRBJ1-2
CSVGGSVDYTF,TRBV29-1,TRBJ1-2
CASSPITGYEQYF,TRBV28,TRBJ2-7
CASSIGGTGREKLFF,TRBV19,TRBJ1-4
CASSYRDRSTDTQYF,TRBV27,TRBJ2-3
CASSLMTSGRAHEQFF,TRBV7-2,TRBJ2-1
CASSPWTGFDEQFF,TRBV14,TRBJ2-1
CASTRREGTEAFF,TRBV27,TRBJ1-1
CASSTSGRPSYNEQFF,TRBV19,TRBJ2-1
CASSLYGAPLIPYQETQYF,TRBV7-2,TRBJ2-5
CASSYSRTGGNEQFF,TRBV6-5,TRBJ2-1
CASRTTGVPNQPQHF,TRBV6-6,TRBJ1-5
CASSRLGTDYEQYF,TRBV19,TRBJ2-7
CASSASSGSYEQYF,TRBV19,TRBJ2-7
CSVETAERPYEQYF,TRBV29-1,TRBJ2-7
CASRTTGIETQYF,TRBV27,TRBJ2-5
CATSRQLQDREIGEAFF,TRBV15,TRBJ1-1
CASRGTGTSMETQYF,TRBV19,TRBJ2-5
CASSSGLAGVGNEQFF,TRBV11-2,TRBJ2-1
CSVEGPDRRGGYNEQFF,TRBV29-1,TRBJ2-1